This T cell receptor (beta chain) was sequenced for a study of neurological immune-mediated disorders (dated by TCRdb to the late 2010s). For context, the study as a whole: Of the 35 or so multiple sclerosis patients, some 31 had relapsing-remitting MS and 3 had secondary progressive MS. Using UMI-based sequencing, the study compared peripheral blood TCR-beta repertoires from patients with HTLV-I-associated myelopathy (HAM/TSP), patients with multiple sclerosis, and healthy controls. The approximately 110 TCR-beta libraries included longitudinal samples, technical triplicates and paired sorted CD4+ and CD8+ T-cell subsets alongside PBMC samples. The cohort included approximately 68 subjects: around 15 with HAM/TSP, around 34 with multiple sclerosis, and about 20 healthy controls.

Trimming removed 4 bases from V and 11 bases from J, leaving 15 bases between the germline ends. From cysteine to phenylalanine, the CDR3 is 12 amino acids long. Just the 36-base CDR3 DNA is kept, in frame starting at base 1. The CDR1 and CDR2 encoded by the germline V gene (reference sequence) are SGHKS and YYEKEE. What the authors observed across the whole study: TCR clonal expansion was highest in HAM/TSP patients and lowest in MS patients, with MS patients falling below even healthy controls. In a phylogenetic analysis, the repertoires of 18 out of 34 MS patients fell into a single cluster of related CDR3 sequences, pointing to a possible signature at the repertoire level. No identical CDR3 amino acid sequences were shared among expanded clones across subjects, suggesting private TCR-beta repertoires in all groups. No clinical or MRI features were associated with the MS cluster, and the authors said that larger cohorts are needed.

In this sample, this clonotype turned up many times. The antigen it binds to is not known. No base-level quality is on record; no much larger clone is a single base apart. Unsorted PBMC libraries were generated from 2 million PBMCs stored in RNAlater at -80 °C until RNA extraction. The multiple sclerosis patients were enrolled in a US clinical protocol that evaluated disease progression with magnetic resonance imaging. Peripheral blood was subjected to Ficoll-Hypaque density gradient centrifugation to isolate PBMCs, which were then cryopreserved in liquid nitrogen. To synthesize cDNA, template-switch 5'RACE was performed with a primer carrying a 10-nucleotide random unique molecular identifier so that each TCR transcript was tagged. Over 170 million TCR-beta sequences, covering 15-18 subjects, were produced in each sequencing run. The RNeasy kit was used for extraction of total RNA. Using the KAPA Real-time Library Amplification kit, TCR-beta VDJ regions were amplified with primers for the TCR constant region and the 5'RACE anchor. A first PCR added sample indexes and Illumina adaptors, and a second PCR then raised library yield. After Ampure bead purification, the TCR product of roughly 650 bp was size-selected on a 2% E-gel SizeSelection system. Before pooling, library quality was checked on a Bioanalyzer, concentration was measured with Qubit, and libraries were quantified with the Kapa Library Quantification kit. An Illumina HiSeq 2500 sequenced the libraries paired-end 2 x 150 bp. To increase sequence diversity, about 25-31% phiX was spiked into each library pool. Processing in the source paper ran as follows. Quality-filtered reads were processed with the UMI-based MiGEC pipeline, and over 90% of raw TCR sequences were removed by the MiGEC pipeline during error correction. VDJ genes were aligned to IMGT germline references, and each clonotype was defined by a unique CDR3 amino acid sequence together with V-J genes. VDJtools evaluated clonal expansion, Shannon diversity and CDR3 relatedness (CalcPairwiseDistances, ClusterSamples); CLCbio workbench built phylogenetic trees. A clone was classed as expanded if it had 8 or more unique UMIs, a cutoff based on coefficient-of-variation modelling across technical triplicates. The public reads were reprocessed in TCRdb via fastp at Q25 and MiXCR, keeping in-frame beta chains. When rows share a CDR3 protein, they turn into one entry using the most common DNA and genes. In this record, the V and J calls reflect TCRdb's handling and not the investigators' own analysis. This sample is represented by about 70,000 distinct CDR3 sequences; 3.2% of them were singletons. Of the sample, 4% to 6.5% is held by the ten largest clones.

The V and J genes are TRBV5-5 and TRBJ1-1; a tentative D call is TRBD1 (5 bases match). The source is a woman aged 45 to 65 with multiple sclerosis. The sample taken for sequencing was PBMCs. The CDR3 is CASSPGPSAAFF. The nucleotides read TGTGCCAGCAGCCCGGGACCCTCAGCTGCTTTCTTT. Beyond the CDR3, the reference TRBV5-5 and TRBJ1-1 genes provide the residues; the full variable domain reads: DAGVTQSPTHLIKTRGQQVTLRCSPISGHKSVSWYQQVLGQGPQFIFQYYEKEERGRGNFPDRFSARQFPNYSSELNVNALLLGDSALYLCASSPGPSAAFFGQGTRLTVV.